What follows is one T cell receptor beta chain and its context. What this receptor recognizes is not known. Qualities for individual bases were not recorded, and no much larger clone is one base off. This sample is drawn from a study of lymphopenia after photon versus proton radiotherapy (dated by TCRdb to about 2019). Regarding the complete study: The study compared the immunological effects of photon versus proton radiation therapy in patients with gastrointestinal tumors who developed high-grade lymphopenia. A cohort of around 21 patients with gastrointestinal tumors who received either photon or proton therapy and subsequently developed lymphopenia was included. The goal of the study was to describe how the two radiation modalities differ in their effects on the immune system.

Summary of the overall study and its limitations: Across the cohort, among patients who died, a greater drop in TCR diversity after the nadir was inversely correlated with overall survival time. After the lymphocyte count nadir, oligoclonal expansion, especially of CD8+ Temra cells, was observed in photon-treated repertoires, and the drop in diversity was driven by this expansion. During treatment, patients who received photon therapy lost naive T cells and TCR diversity and gained effector/memory populations, whereas patients who received proton therapy remained relatively stable. The survival association was assessed only in patients who died, and the authors presented better survival with proton therapy as a possibility rather than a demonstrated result.

Preparation of the library involved the immunoSEQ multiplex PCR assay. T cell repertoires were profiled with deep sequencing of rearranged TCR beta loci together with multiparametric flow cytometry. TCRdb's version of the immuneACCESS table is confined to in-frame rearrangements and falls short of the full clone set. An unresolved V gene accounts for under half of the shortfall where checked; the remainder is of unknown origin. The sample profile shows 15,000 to 20,000 clones; approximately 80% of them were found once. More than 20% of the sample rests with the top ten. Between the V and J ends, shortened by 3 bases and 10 bases respectively, the junction contains 22 bases. The CDR3, cysteine through phenylalanine, is 16 amino acids long. The read is trimmed to its CDR3 DNA, 48 bases read in frame from base 1. The germline V gene supplies CDR1 SGHNT and CDR2 YENEEA.

The chain joins TRBV11-3 to TRBJ2-1; TRBD2 could be the D gene, as 5 bases match. The sequences come from peripheral blood, collected from a patient treated with proton-based radiotherapy. This clonotype was obtained from a man in his 70s with pancreatic cancer. The DNA sequence is as follows: TGTGCCAGCAGCTTTTCAGGTAGCGTTAGCCTGGGGGAGCAGTTCTTC. It codes for CASSFSGSVSLGEQFF.